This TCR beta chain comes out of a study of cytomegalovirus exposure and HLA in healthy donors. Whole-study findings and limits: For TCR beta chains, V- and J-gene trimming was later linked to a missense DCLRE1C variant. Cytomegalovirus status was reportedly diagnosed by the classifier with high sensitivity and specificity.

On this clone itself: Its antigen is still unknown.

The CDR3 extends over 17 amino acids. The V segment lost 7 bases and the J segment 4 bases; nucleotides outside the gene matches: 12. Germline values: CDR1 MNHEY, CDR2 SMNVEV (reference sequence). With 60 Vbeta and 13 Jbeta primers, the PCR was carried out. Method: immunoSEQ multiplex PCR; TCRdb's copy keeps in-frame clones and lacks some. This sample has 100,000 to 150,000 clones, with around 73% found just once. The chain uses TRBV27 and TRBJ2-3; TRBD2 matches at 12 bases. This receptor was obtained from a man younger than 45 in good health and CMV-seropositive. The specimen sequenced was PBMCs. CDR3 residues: CASKGATSGRRADTQYF. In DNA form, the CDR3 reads TGTGCCAGCAAGGGCGCGACTAGCGGGAGAAGGGCAGATACGCAGTATTTT.